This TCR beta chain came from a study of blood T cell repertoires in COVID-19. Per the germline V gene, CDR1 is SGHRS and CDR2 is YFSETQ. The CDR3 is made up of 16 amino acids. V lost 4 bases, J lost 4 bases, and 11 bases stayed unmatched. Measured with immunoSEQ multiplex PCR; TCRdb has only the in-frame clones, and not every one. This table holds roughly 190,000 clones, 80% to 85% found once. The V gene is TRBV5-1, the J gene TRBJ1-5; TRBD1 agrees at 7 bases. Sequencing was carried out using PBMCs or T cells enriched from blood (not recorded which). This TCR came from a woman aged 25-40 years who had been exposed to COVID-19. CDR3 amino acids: CASSEFGTERNQPQHF. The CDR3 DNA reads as TGCGCCAGCAGCGAATTCGGGACAGAACGAAATCAGCCCCAGCATTTT.